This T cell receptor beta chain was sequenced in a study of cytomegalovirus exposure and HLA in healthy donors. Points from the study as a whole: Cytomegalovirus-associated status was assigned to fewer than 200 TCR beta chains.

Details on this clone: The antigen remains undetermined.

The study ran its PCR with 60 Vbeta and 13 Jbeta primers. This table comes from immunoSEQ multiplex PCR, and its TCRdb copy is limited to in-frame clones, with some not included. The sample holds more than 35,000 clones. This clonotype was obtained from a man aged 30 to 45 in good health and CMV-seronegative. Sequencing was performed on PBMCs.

The DNA for the CDR3 is TGTGCCAGCAGCCAAGGGTGGACAGGGGGAGAGACCCAGTACTTC. Translating it yields CASSQGWTGGETQYF. The rearrangement links TRBV14 to TRBJ2-5, with 10 positions matching TRBD1. Germline V CDR1 and CDR2: SGHDN, FVKESK. The V and J ends lost 1 base and 4 bases, in that order; junction bases with no gene match: 3. CDR3 length: 15 residues.